Given below is one T cell receptor (beta chain) in context. A much larger clonotype is one base distant, so this may be a read error. The data stem from a study of blood T cell repertoires in COVID-19. Using immunoSEQ multiplex PCR, the repertoire was profiled, and TCRdb retains in-frame clones only, with some absent. In the table there are 200,000 to 300,000 clones, roughly four fifths of which are singletons. Source material: peripheral blood. The receptor was isolated from a woman older than 75 with acute or convalescent COVID-19.

The CDR3 DNA sequence: TGTGCCAGCAGCAACGACATGAACACTGAAGCTTTCTTT. This gives the protein CASSNDMNTEAFF. The chain joins TRBV6-5 to TRBJ1-1; no firm D call. The CDR3 has 13 residues. Germline V gene sequence: CDR1 MNHEY, CDR2 SVGAGI. Trimming took off 6 bases at V and 0 bases at J, with 8 bases between the two ends.